These 16 T cell receptor beta chains came from one sample sequenced in a study of blood T cell repertoires in COVID-19. Produced via immunoSEQ multiplex PCR; TCRdb's table is partial and in-frame only. The sample comprises a few hundred thousand clones, more than 85% of which are singletons, and more than 4.5% rests with the top ten. Source material: peripheral blood. The receptor source for this set is an older woman with COVID-19, enrolled during active disease.

The chain combines TRBV30 with TRBJ1-6, with 7 positions matching TRBD1. Germline values: CDR1 GTSNPN, CDR2 SVGIG (reference sequence). CDR3 length equals 16 residues. Losses at the gene ends were 1 base for V and 0 bases for J; bases not matched to a gene: 3. The CDR3 region is CAWSATGSSYNSPLHF. The DNA for the CDR3 is TGTGCCTGGAGTGCGACAGGGAGCTCCTATAATTCACCCCTCCACTTT.

This clone appeared a single time. The chain recombines TRBV3-1 (or the pseudogene TRBV3-2) with TRBJ2-1; D gene unclear. The V gene lost 1 base and the J gene lost 7 bases, with 5 bases spanning the gap. There are 12 residues in the CDR3. Germline lookup yields CDR1 LGHDT and CDR2 YNNKEL (reference sequence). The CDR3 bases are TGTGCCAGCAGCCAAGGTTATAATGAGCAGTTCTTC. Translating it yields CASSQGYNEQFF.

The chain employs TRBV19 and TRBJ2-1, with 8 bases fitting TRBD2. Germline CDR1 LNHDA, CDR2 SQIVND (reference sequence). Trimming at V came to 7 bases and at J to 0 bases, leaving 8 bases not matched to a gene. The CDR3 runs to 16 residues. DNA for the CDR3: TGTGCCAGTAAGGGCGGGGGGTCCGGCTCCTACAATGAGCAGTTCTTC. Its protein is CASKGGGSGSYNEQFF. Based on the CDR3 plus reference TRBV19 and TRBJ2-1, the full variable domain is DGGITQSPKYLFRKEGQNVTLSCEQNLNHDAMYWYRQDPGQGLRLIYYSQIVNDFQKGDIAEGYSVSREKKESFPLTVTSAQKNPTAFYLCASKGGGSGSYNEQFFGPGTRLTVL.

The chain links TRBV27 to TRBJ1-2, with TRBD1 identical over 8 bases. V was pared by 5 bases and J by 7 bases, with 9 bases of the junction left unmatched. The CDR3 is made up of 14 amino acids. Germline CDR1 is MNHEY and CDR2 is SMNVEV (reference sequence). CDR3 DNA sequence: TGTGCCAGCAGTCCAGCGGACAGGGTTAGTGGCTACACCTTC. It yields the protein CASSPADRVSGYTF.

The J gene is TRBJ2-1, the V gene TRBV5-1; tentatively, D is TRBD2 (6 bases). Germline V gene sequence: CDR1 SGHRS, CDR2 YFSETQ. Trimming left V 1 base short and J 7 bases short, with 15 bases between. The CDR3 extends over 15 amino acids. The CDR3: CASSLRAGWENEQFF. The DNA for the CDR3 is TGCGCCAGCAGCTTGCGGGCGGGATGGGAAAATGAGCAGTTCTTC.

V usage is TRBV9 and J usage is TRBJ2-1; TRBD2 matches at 7 bases. The CDR3 consists of 16 residues. Germline-derived CDR1 and CDR2 are SGDLS and YYNGEE. The V and J ends lost 4 bases and 0 bases, in that order; junction bases with no gene match: 7. The CDR3 coding sequence is TGTGCCAGCAGCCCCGGCGGGGGAAACTCCTACAATGAGCAGTTCTTC. It specifies CASSPGGGNSYNEQFF.

The genes are TRBV27 and TRBJ1-1; maybe TRBD1 (5 bases). In germline, CDR1 is MNHEY, CDR2 SMNVEV (reference sequence). The CDR3 has 14 residues. The ends were cut back, 8 bases at V and 0 bases at J, with 13 bases in the middle. The CDR3 here is CASRQTPVNTEAFF. The CDR3 nucleotides are TGTGCCAGCCGACAGACACCCGTGAACACTGAAGCTTTCTTT.

The genes are TRBV27 and TRBJ2-5; D ambiguous. V lost 2 bases and J lost 5, with 21 bases in between. This CDR3 region has 17 residues. Germline CDR1 MNHEY, CDR2 SMNVEV (reference sequence). As DNA, the CDR3 is TGTGCCAGCAGTTTACTGAAAACCCCAGTGGGCAAGGAGACCCAGTACTTC. Amino acid sequence: CASSLLKTPVGKETQYF.

The gene calls are TRBV7-9 and TRBJ2-7; TRBD2 matches 7 bases. J lost 5 bases, V lost 4 bases, and 14 bases had no gene match. The CDR3 sequence is 16 residues long. CDR1 is SEHNR and CDR2 is FQNEAQ in the germline V gene (reference sequence). The CDR3 sequence: CASSSPRDYPRDEQYF. In DNA form, the CDR3 reads TGTGCCAGCAGCTCACCTCGGGACTACCCGAGGGACGAGCAGTACTTC.

This clone was seen just once. This chain connects TRBV28 to TRBJ2-2; 9 positions agree with TRBD2. After removal of 5 bases from V and 4 bases from J, the junction contained 11 bases not matched to a gene. The length of the CDR3 is 17 residues. CDR1 and CDR2 (germline): MDHEN, SYDVKM. CDR3 in amino acids: CASSPGTSKPGTGELFF. CDR3 nucleotides: TGTGCCAGCAGTCCAGGGACTAGCAAACCGGGCACCGGGGAGCTGTTTTTT.

This sequence joins TRBV4-2 and TRBJ2-5; 14 positions agree with TRBD2. This CDR3 region has 17 residues. V gave up 3 bases and J gave up 5 bases; unmatched junction bases: 8. In germline, CDR1 is LGHNA, CDR2 YNFKEQ. The CDR3 sequence is CASSQTGTSGGGETQYF. For the CDR3, the DNA is TGTGCCAGCAGCCAGACCGGGACTAGCGGGGGCGGGGAGACCCAGTACTTC.

CDR3 amino acids: CASSFTGTGGNDQPQHF. In nucleotides, the CDR3 is TGTGCCAGCAGTTTCACGGGGACGGGGGGGAATGATCAGCCCCAGCATTTT. The chain joins TRBV27 to TRBJ1-5; D perhaps matches TRBD1 (5 bases). The CDR3 totals 17 residues. Germline values: CDR1 MNHEY, CDR2 SMNVEV (reference sequence). V shed 3 bases and J shed 5 bases, with 20 bases lying between them.

J is TRBJ1-2 and V is TRBV13; weak D call: TRBD1 (6 bases). CDR3 length: 13 residues. CDR1 and CDR2 from the germline V gene are PRHDT and FYEKMQ (reference sequence). Trimming removed 7 bases from V and 4 bases from J, with 13 bases in between. CDR3 bases: TGTGCCAGCACCGAACAGGGAATCTATGGCTACACCTTC. Translation: CASTEQGIYGYTF.

The chain employs TRBV18 and TRBJ1-2, with 7 bases matching TRBD1. From germline, CDR1 is KGHSH and CDR2 LQKENI. V lost 3 bases and J lost 6; bases outside the gene matches: 7. CDR3 length: 14 amino acids. The CDR3 nucleotides read TGTGCCAGCTCACCGGGGGACAGCGGTGATGGCTACACCTTC. Its translation: CASSPGDSGDGYTF.

This chain connects TRBV11-2 to TRBJ2-7; D call uncertain. The CDR3 has 15 residues. The germline V gene encodes CDR1 SGHAT and CDR2 FQNNGV. V lost 1 base to trimming and J lost 4 bases, with 14 bases between them. CDR3 in amino acids: CASSLAYPGVYEQYF. The CDR3 DNA is TGTGCCAGCAGCTTAGCCTACCCCGGTGTTTACGAGCAGTACTTC.

The chain recombines TRBV28 with TRBJ2-1; TRBD2 agrees at 9 bases. V shed 3 bases and J 7 bases; nucleotides not matched to a gene: 10. Germline assignment: CDR1 MDHEN and CDR2 SYDVKM. The CDR3 extends over 16 amino acids. CDR3 sequence reads: CASSFQLAGVGNEQFF. As DNA, the CDR3 is TGTGCCAGCAGTTTCCAATTAGCGGGAGTGGGTAATGAGCAGTTCTTC. The full variable domain, its missing parts supplied by reference TRBV28 and TRBJ2-1, is DVKVTQSSRYLVKRTGEKVFLECVQDMDHENMFWYRQDPGLGLRLIYFSYDVKMKEKGDIPEGYSVSREKKERFSLILESASTNQTSMYLCASSFQLAGVGNEQFFGPGTRLTVL.